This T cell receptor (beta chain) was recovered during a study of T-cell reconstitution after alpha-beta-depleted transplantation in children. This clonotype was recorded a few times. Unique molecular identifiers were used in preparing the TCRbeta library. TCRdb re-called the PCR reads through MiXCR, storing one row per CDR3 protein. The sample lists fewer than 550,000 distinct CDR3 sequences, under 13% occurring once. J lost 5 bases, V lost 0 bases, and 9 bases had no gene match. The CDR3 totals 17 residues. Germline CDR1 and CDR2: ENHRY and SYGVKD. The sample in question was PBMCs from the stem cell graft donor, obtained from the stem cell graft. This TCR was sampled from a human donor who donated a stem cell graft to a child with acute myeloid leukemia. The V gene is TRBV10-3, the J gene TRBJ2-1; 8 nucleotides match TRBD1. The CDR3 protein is CAISESFGQGSHNEQFF. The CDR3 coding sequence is TGTGCCATCAGTGAGTCGTTCGGACAGGGTTCCCACAATGAGCAGTTCTTC.